This entry features one TCR beta chain sequence. The CDR3 has 15 amino acids. Trimming removed 6 bases at V and 7 bases at J, with 16 bases between. Germline V gene sequence: CDR1 LGHNA, CDR2 YNFKEQ. This sample was included in a study of control samples from healthy donors and cancer patients. Profiling relied on immunoSEQ multiplex PCR, and the TCRdb table lists in-frame clones only, not all of them. The sample contains tens of thousands of clones, around 91% of which appear only once. This TCR came from a man under 40 in good health. The sample taken for sequencing was blood. This sequence joins TRBV4-2 and TRBJ1-6; perhaps TRBD1 as D (5 bases). The CDR3 DNA is TGTGCCAGCAGGAGTCCCGGGACGAGGAATTCACCCCTCCACTTT. It yields the protein CASRSPGTRNSPLHF.